Listed here are 29 T cell receptor beta chains from one sample, sequenced in a study of identifying expanded T cells in peripheral blood. Assay: immunoSEQ multiplex PCR; the TCRdb copy retains only in-frame clones and omits some. The repertoire holds 90,000 to 120,000 clones, with approximately 90% as singletons. Material: blood. These receptors were obtained from a person aged 18 to 69 in good health.

The chain links TRBV4-1 to TRBJ1-5, with D perhaps matching TRBD1 (6 bases). Per the germline V gene, CDR1 is MGHRA and CDR2 is YSYEKL. The CDR3 contains 15 residues. V lost 5 bases, J lost 0 bases, and 11 bases lay in between. The CDR3 coding sequence is TGCGCCAGCAGCAGGACAGTTTCTAGCAATCAGCCCCAGCATTTT. Amino acids: CASSRTVSSNQPQHF.

This chain joins TRBV20-1 and TRBJ1-1; D gene uncertain. Germline-derived CDR1 and CDR2 are DFQATT and SNEGSKA (reference sequence). V was cut by 6 bases and J by 3 bases, with 8 bases left in between. This CDR3 comprises 11 residues. CDR3 region: CSASRDTEAFF. The CDR3 DNA reads TGCAGTGCCTCAAGAGACACTGAAGCTTTCTTT.

The V call is TRBV6-5, the J call TRBJ1-2; tentatively, D is TRBD1 (5 bases). CDR1 MNHEY and CDR2 SVGAGI come from the germline V gene. V lost 5 bases and J lost 4, with 11 bases in between. This CDR3 has 13 residues. The CDR3 nucleotides are TGTGCCAGCAGTAACAGGAACCTCTATGGCTACACCTTC. Its translation: CASSNRNLYGYTF.

The V call is TRBV7-2, the J call TRBJ2-1; possibly TRBD1 for D (5 bases). Germline CDR1 and CDR2: SGHTA and FQGNSA. Trimming removed 5 bases from V and 5 bases from J, with 19 bases in between. The CDR3 is made up of 16 amino acids. DNA for the CDR3: TGTGCCAGCAGCCCCCAACCAGGGATGGGTAACAATGAGCAGTTCTTC. Translating gives CASSPQPGMGNNEQFF.

The J gene is TRBJ1-5, the V gene TRBV18; D call uncertain. The CDR3 runs 15 residues. The germline gives CDR1 KGHSH, CDR2 LQKENI. Between the trimmed V and J ends, which lost 2 bases and 3 bases, there was a span of 11 bases. CDR3 residues: CASSPNAGYNQPQHF. The CDR3 DNA reads as TGTGCCAGCTCACCAAACGCGGGCTACAATCAGCCCCAGCATTTT. Variable domain in full (rest from reference TRBV18 and TRBJ1-5): NAGVMQNPRHLVRRRGQEARLRCSPMKGHSHVYWYRQLPEEGLKFMVYLQKENIIDESGMPKERFSAEFPKEGPSILRIQQVVRGDSAAYFCASSPNAGYNQPQHFGDGTRLSIL.

V is TRBV30 and J is TRBJ1-5; D may be TRBD1 (6 bases). The CDR3 covers 14 residues. V was cut by 4 bases and J by 3 bases, with 13 bases left in between. Germline CDR1 GTSNPN, CDR2 SVGIG (reference sequence). CDR3 amino acids: CAWTKGGVNQPQHF. The DNA of the CDR3 is TGTGCCTGGACCAAGGGGGGGGTCAATCAGCCCCAGCATTTT. Full variable domain (outside the CDR3, taken from reference TRBV30 and TRBJ1-5): SQTIHQWPATLVQPVGSPLSLECTVEGTSNPNLYWYRQAAGRGLQLLFYSVGIGQISSEVPQNLSASRPQDRQFILSSKKLLLSDSGFYLCAWTKGGVNQPQHFGDGTRLSIL.

This chain joins TRBV11-2 and TRBJ1-1, with TRBD1 identical over 8 bases. Trimming removed 6 bases from V and 1 base from J; junction bases left unmatched: 7. The CDR3 spans 15 residues. Germline V gene data show CDR1 as SGHAT and CDR2 as FQNNGV. Here the CDR3 DNA reads TGTGCCAGCAGAACCTGGACAGGGTCGAACACTGAAGCTTTCTTT. Translated: CASRTWTGSNTEAFF.

This clone was counted once. This chain joins TRBV7-9 and TRBJ2-7; D gene ambiguous. V was shortened by 2 bases and J by 7 bases, with 6 bases between the two germline ends. The length of the CDR3 is 11 residues. Germline V gene sequence: CDR1 SEHNR, CDR2 FQNEAQ (reference sequence). The CDR3 DNA reads as TGTGCCAGCAGCTTAAACCGTGAGCAGTACTTC. Translating it yields CASSLNREQYF.

This chain links TRBV6-5 with TRBJ2-7, with a possible D match to TRBD1 (7 bases). The CDR3 contains 13 residues. Germline values: CDR1 MNHEY, CDR2 SVGAGI. The germline V and J ends were trimmed by 5 bases and 12 bases, with 20 bases remaining between them. Written as DNA, the CDR3 is TGTGCCAGCAGTCCAAACAGGGGAGGAAACACGTACTTC. Encoded protein: CASSPNRGGNTYF.

The chain uses TRBV5-6 and TRBJ2-5, with D perhaps TRBD1 or TRBD2 (5 bases each). V shed 5 bases and J shed 4 bases, with 21 bases lying between them. Germline V lookup: CDR1 SGHDT, CDR2 YYEEEE. The CDR3 is made up of 16 amino acids. The CDR3 DNA reads as TGTGCCAGCAGTCGTTGGTGGGGTGGGGGTCGAGAGACCCAGTACTTC. Amino acids: CASSRWWGGGRETQYF.

CDR3 nucleotides: TGTGCCAGCCGCGGGGGGCTAGGTGGCTACACCTTC. It is translated as CASRGGLGGYTF. V gene TRBV28 combines with J gene TRBJ1-2; maybe TRBD1 (6 bases). Trimming stripped 8 bases from V and 7 bases from J, with 14 bases between. This CDR3 contains 12 residues. Germline lookup yields CDR1 MDHEN and CDR2 SYDVKM.

The chain uses TRBV13 and TRBJ2-2; 10 bases map to TRBD2. Germline lookup yields CDR1 PRHDT and CDR2 FYEKMQ (reference sequence). The CDR3 consists of 16 residues. V lost 2 bases and J lost 1; bases outside the gene matches: 1. In DNA, the CDR3 is TGTGCCAGCAGCTTAATAGCGGGGGGGAACACCGGGGAGCTGTTTTTT. Translating gives CASSLIAGGNTGELFF.

This chain links TRBV5-1 with TRBJ1-4; a weak D match, TRBD1 (5 bases). Trimming cost V 4 bases and J 2 bases, with 9 bases left between them. CDR1 and CDR2 (germline): SGHRS, YFSETQ. This CDR3 comprises 14 residues. The CDR3 nucleotides are TGCGCCAGCAGCCCGCAGGGTACTAATGAAAAACTGTTTTTT. It translates to CASSPQGTNEKLFF.

The gene calls are TRBV6-5 and TRBJ1-1, with D possibly matching TRBD1 (6 bases). Germline V gives CDR1 MNHEY, CDR2 SVGAGI. The V gene lost 6 bases and the J gene lost 8 bases, with 10 bases spanning the gap. The length of the CDR3 is 11 residues. CDR3 sequence reads: CASSRGAEAFF. DNA of the CDR3: TGTGCCAGCAGCAGGGGTGCGGAAGCTTTCTTT.

The gene calls are TRBV19 and TRBJ2-4; D is uncertain. Trimming cost V 9 bases and J 6 bases, with 18 bases left between them. Germline V gene lookup returns CDR1 LNHDA and CDR2 SQIVND (reference sequence). CDR3 length: 14 residues. In nucleotides, the CDR3 is TGTGCCAGCCCTCGTAGGACCCCGGGAAACATTCAGTACTTC. This translates into CASPRRTPGNIQYF.

The chain recombines TRBV7-2 with TRBJ1-6; D is ambiguous. Trimming removed 5 bases at V and 0 bases at J, with 14 bases between. The CDR3 has 17 amino acids. Germline loops: CDR1 SGHTA, CDR2 FQGNSA. The CDR3 coding sequence is TGTGCCAGCAGCCCCCGCTTCAGGAGCTCCTATAATTCACCCCTCCACTTT. Translating it yields CASSPRFRSSYNSPLHF.

The J gene is TRBJ2-5, the V gene TRBV4-3, with a tentative D call TRBD1 (6 bases). Trimming shortened V by 3 bases and J by 4 bases, and 9 bases separated the two germline ends. The CDR3 is 13 amino acids. From germline, CDR1 is LGHNA and CDR2 YSLEER. The chain's CDR3 is CASSQAQGETQYF. The CDR3 coding sequence is TGCGCCAGCAGCCAGGCACAGGGAGAGACCCAGTACTTC.

The CDR3 sequence: CASSRAGGPQETQYF. The CDR3 region has the DNA TGTGCCAGTAGTAGGGCGGGGGGACCCCAAGAGACCCAGTACTTC. The chain carries TRBV19 and TRBJ2-5, with TRBD2 matching over 8 bases. Germline CDR1 reads LNHDA; CDR2 reads SQIVND (reference sequence). After removal of 4 bases from V and 1 base from J, the junction contained 5 bases not matched to a gene. This CDR3 has 15 amino acids.

The chain links TRBV2 to TRBJ1-1, with a weak D call TRBD1 (5 bases). Looked up from germline, CDR1 is SNHLY and CDR2 is FYNNEI. The CDR3 totals 14 residues. Deletions cut 9 bases from V and 6 bases from J, with 20 bases between. For the CDR3, the DNA is TGTGCCAGAAAACGAACGGGGGTGAGCGCTGAAGCTTTCTTT. It translates to CARKRTGVSAEAFF.

The V and J genes are TRBV30 and TRBJ2-7; no firm D call. CDR1 is GTSNPN, CDR2 SVGIG, per germline (reference sequence). V lost 0 bases and J 12 bases, leaving 9 bases between the germline ends. CDR3 length equals 10 residues. The CDR3 loop is CAWSVRRLYF. The CDR3 nucleotides read TGTGCCTGGAGTGTACGACGACTGTACTTC.

The chain uses TRBV25-1 and TRBJ2-2; TRBD2 agrees at 12 bases. Losses at the gene ends were 3 bases for V and 5 bases for J; bases not matched to a gene: 4. Germline assignment: CDR1 MGHDK and CDR2 SYGVNS. This CDR3 spans 16 amino acids. CDR3 in amino acids: CASSDSSGGATGELFF. In DNA, the CDR3 is TGTGCCAGCAGTGACTCTAGCGGGGGGGCAACCGGGGAGCTGTTTTTT.

CDR3 sequence (DNA): TGTGCCAGCAGCCGAGACAGTGACTATGGCTACACCTTC. This codes for CASSRDSDYGYTF. V usage is TRBV7-2 and J usage is TRBJ1-2, with a weak D call TRBD1 (5 bases). The CDR3 spans 13 residues. Trimming stripped 5 bases from V and 3 bases from J, with 10 bases between. CDR1 and CDR2 from the germline V gene are SGHTA and FQGNSA.

This clone appeared a single time. This chain joins TRBV19 and TRBJ2-3; 7 nucleotides match TRBD2. Germline CDR1 LNHDA, CDR2 SQIVND (reference sequence). CDR3 length: 14 residues. Trimming removed 3 bases from V and 6 bases from J; junction bases left unmatched: 6. The CDR3 region is CASSMRTRGDTQYF. CDR3 in DNA: TGTGCCAGTAGTATGAGGACTAGAGGGGATACGCAGTATTTT.

The CDR3 sequence: CAWWRTGETQYF. CDR3 in DNA: TGTGCCTGGTGGAGGACTGGGGAGACCCAGTACTTC. This rearrangement joins TRBV30 to TRBJ2-5; TRBD2 is a possible D gene (5 bases). V shed 5 bases and J shed 5 bases, with 12 bases lying between them. Germline CDR1 and CDR2: GTSNPN and SVGIG (reference sequence). The CDR3 is 12 residues long.

The V call is TRBV6-1, the J call TRBJ1-2, with D possibly TRBD1 on 6 matching bases. The CDR3 consists of 14 residues. The V end lost 3 bases, the J end lost 11 bases, and 19 bases lay between the germline ends. Per the germline V gene, CDR1 is MNHNS and CDR2 is SASEGT. The CDR3 spells CASSDPGGQRGYTF. The CDR3 DNA reads TGTGCCAGCAGTGATCCGGGGGGCCAAAGGGGTTACACCTTC.

With regard to this clone: One end of the junction fails to match germline, which may point to a read error. The CDR3: CASSLAGGTYNEQFF. Here the CDR3 DNA reads TGTGCCAGCAGCCTAGCGGGGGGGACCTACAATGAGCAGTTCTTC. V usage is TRBV7-8 and J usage is TRBJ2-1; 12 positions agree with TRBD2. Germline values: CDR1 SGHVS, CDR2 FQNEAQ. The CDR3 runs to 15 residues. The whole variable domain, remainder taken from reference TRBV7-8 and TRBJ2-1, is GAGVSQSPRYKVAKRGQDVALRCDPISGHVSLFWYQQALGQGPEFLTYFQNEAQLDKSGLPSDRFFAERPEGSVSTLKIQRTQQEDSAVYLCASSLAGGTYNEQFFGPGTRLTVL.

This clone came up once. This rearrangement joins TRBV28 to TRBJ2-7; the match to TRBD1 covers 7 bases. From germline, CDR1 is MDHEN and CDR2 SYDVKM. J was trimmed by 5 bases and V by 8 bases; bases with no gene match: 9. The CDR3 runs 13 residues. The CDR3 DNA follows: TGTGCCAGCGGGCGAGGGGGCTTTGACGAGCAGTACTTC. This translates into CASGRGGFDEQYF. The variable domain in full, completed from reference TRBV28 and TRBJ2-7, reads DVKVTQSSRYLVKRTGEKVFLECVQDMDHENMFWYRQDPGLGLRLIYFSYDVKMKEKGDIPEGYSVSREKKERFSLILESASTNQTSMYLCASGRGGFDEQYFGPGTRLTVT.

The V gene is TRBV28, the J gene TRBJ1-1; no definite D call. The length of the CDR3 is 13 residues. Trimming stripped 0 bases from V and 8 bases from J, with 10 bases between. The V gene's germline CDR1 is MDHEN and CDR2 SYDVKM. CDR3 region: CASSLWFTGEAFF. CDR3 coding DNA: TGTGCCAGCAGTTTATGGTTCACGGGAGAAGCTTTCTTT.

The chain links TRBV6-1 to TRBJ1-5; 8 bases agree with TRBD1. This CDR3 is 15 amino acids long. Germline CDR1 is MNHNS and CDR2 is SASEGT. Trimming cost V 4 bases and J 5 bases; bases outside gene matches: 7. The CDR3 protein is CASSAPDRAYQPQHF. For the CDR3, the DNA is TGTGCCAGCAGTGCCCCGGACAGGGCTTATCAGCCCCAGCATTTT.